The 11 T cell receptor beta chains below all came from one sample that was sequenced in a study of regulatory T cells in long-lasting Graves disease. As for time point: newly diagnosed GD, antithyroid drugs for less than 3 months. PBMC-derived RNA was used for the TCR library. Through Arm-PCR of CDR3 regions and iRepertoire HTBI primers, TCR beta libraries were built. TCRdb ran MiXCR on the multiplex PCR reads and lists one entry per CDR3 protein. Of hundreds of thousands of distinct CDR3 sequences in the sample, around 12% are singletons; the top ten hold around 9.3%. The same data also contributed to another study, on T cells in Graves' hyperthyroidism and ophthalmopathy.

Specimen: peripheral blood mononuclear cells (PBMCs), collected at new diagnosis, from a patient treated with antithyroid drugs. Receptors were obtained from a woman between 25 and 40 years old with Graves disease.

This clonotype has at least ten counts. The chain joins TRBV7-9 to TRBJ1-2; 9 nucleotides agree with TRBD1. CDR3 size: 15 residues. The germline V gene has CDR1 SEHNR and CDR2 FQNEAQ (reference sequence). J lost 4 bases, V lost 3 bases, and 6 bases had no gene match. CDR3 loop: CASSFGTGSPYGYTF. The CDR3 region has the DNA TGTGCCAGCAGCTTTGGGACAGGGTCCCCCTATGGCTACACCTTC.

The table lists this clonotype with many counts. The chain employs TRBV7-2 and TRBJ2-5; 8 bases are shared with TRBD2. CDR1 and CDR2 from the germline V gene are SGHTA and FQGNSA. The CDR3 has 17 residues. V shed 3 bases and J 4 bases; nucleotides not matched to a gene: 13. CDR3 nucleotides: TGTGCCAGCAGCTTCCGCCGGGGGAAGCGGGAGTTAGAGACCCAGTACTTC. Protein: CASSFRRGKRELETQYF.

This clonotype was detected ten times or more. The chain has TRBV27 and TRBJ2-1; the match to TRBD2 covers 11 bases. J was trimmed by 9 bases and V by 0 bases; bases with no gene match: 7. This CDR3 has 16 amino acids. Germline CDR1 is MNHEY and CDR2 is SMNVEV (reference sequence). The CDR3 sequence is CASSLSLAGGPSEQFF. The CDR3 DNA reads as TGTGCCAGCAGTTTATCCCTAGCGGGAGGCCCTAGTGAGCAGTTCTTC.

The V call is TRBV19, the J call TRBJ2-3; maybe TRBD2 (6 bases). This CDR3 contains 16 residues. Germline loops: CDR1 LNHDA, CDR2 SQIVND (reference sequence). The V gene lost 6 bases and the J gene lost 5 bases, with 21 bases spanning the gap. The chain's CDR3 is CASSRVRIGRGDTQYF. CDR3 nucleotides: TGTGCCAGTAGCCGTGTCCGCATCGGGAGAGGAGATACGCAGTATTTT.

This clonotype was detected ten times or more. The CDR3 DNA is TGTGCCAGCAGCTTAGGACTAGCGGGAGGCGCGAACACCGGGGAGCTGTTTTTT. The encoded protein is CASSLGLAGGANTGELFF. The V call is TRBV7-3, the J call TRBJ2-2, with 14 positions matching TRBD2. The CDR3 runs to 18 residues. The germline V gene has CDR1 SGHTA and CDR2 FQGTGA. V was clipped by 2 bases and J by 0 bases; unmatched bases: 2.

The genes are TRBV20-1 and TRBJ2-5; 11 bases fit TRBD1. With 0 bases clipped from V and 3 bases from J, the junction kept 9 bases outside the gene matches. This CDR3 is 17 amino acids long. CDR1 is DFQATT and CDR2 is SNEGSKA in the germline V gene (reference sequence). CDR3: CSARDSGTGGWEETQYF. The CDR3 nucleotides read TGCAGTGCTAGAGATTCCGGGACAGGGGGATGGGAAGAGACCCAGTACTTC.

Many counts were recorded for this clonotype. This sequence joins TRBV5-1 and TRBJ2-1, with 13 nucleotides matching TRBD2. Germline V gives CDR1 SGHRS, CDR2 YFSETQ. With 2 bases clipped from V and 5 bases from J, the junction kept 10 bases outside the gene matches. The CDR3 is 18 residues long. This CDR3 is CASSLLTPGTSGNNEQFF. CDR3 in DNA: TGCGCCAGCAGCTTACTAACCCCCGGGACTAGCGGGAACAATGAGCAGTTCTTC. The entire variable domain, with the rest obtained from reference TRBV5-1 and TRBJ2-1, is as follows: KAGVTQTPRYLIKTRGQQVTLSCSPISGHRSVSWYQQTPGQGLQFLFEYFSETQRNKGNFPGRFSGRQFSNSRSEMNVSTLELGDSALYLCASSLLTPGTSGNNEQFFGPGTRLTVL.

A remark on this clonotype: This could be a read error, since a much larger clone is one nucleotide away. The chain uses TRBV24-1 and TRBJ1-2; no clear D gene. Germline V lookup: CDR1 KGHDR, CDR2 SFDVKD. This CDR3 is 11 amino acids long. Trimming removed 3 bases from V and 2 bases from J, with 0 bases in between. CDR3: CATSDNYGYTF. The CDR3 DNA sequence: TGTGCCACCAGTGATAACTATGGCTACACCTTC.

This clonotype was counted many times. V and J are TRBV2 and TRBJ1-1; D is unresolved. The CDR3 is 15 amino acids. V was trimmed by 1 base and J by 1 base, leaving 10 bases between them. CDR1 is SNHLY, CDR2 FYNNEI, per germline. In DNA, the CDR3 is TGTGCCAGCAGTGAAGAATTTGGCACGAACACTGAAGCTTTCTTT. This encodes CASSEEFGTNTEAFF.

This clonotype was counted at least ten times. This chain links TRBV3-1 with TRBJ2-5, with D possibly matching TRBD2 (6 bases). The ends were cut back, 3 bases at V and 4 bases at J, with 12 bases in the middle. Germline-derived CDR1 and CDR2 are LGHDT and YNNKEL (reference sequence). The CDR3 length is 14 residues. CDR3 loop: CASSQDIGGETQYF. Here the CDR3 DNA reads TGTGCCAGCAGCCAGGACATCGGGGGAGAGACCCAGTACTTC.

A few counts support this clonotype. The chain has TRBV11-3 and TRBJ2-1, with 9 bases fitting TRBD2. Germline assignment: CDR1 SGHNT and CDR2 YENEEA. Losses at the gene ends were 5 bases for V and 8 bases for J; bases not matched to a gene: 7. The CDR3 runs to 14 residues. CDR3 amino acids: CASSPISGSDEQFF. In DNA form, the CDR3 reads TGTGCCAGCAGCCCAATTAGCGGGAGCGATGAGCAGTTCTTC.